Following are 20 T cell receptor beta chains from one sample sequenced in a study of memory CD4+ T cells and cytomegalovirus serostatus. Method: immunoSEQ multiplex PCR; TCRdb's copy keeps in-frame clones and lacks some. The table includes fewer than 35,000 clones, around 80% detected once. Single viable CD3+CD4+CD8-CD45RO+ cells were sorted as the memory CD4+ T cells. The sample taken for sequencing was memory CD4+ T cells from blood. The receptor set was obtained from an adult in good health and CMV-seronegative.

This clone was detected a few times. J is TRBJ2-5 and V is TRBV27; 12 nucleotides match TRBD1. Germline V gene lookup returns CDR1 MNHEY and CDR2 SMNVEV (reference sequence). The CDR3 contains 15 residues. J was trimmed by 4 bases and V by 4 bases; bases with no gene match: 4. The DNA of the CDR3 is TGTGCCAGCAGTTCGGGGACAGGGGGCGCAGAGACCCAGTACTTC. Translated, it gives CASSSGTGGAETQYF.

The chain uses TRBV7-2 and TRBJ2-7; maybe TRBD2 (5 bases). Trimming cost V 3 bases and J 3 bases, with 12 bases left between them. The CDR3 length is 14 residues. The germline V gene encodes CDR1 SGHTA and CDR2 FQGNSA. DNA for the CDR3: TGTGCCAGCAGCTTTCGGGAATTCTACTACGAGCAGTACTTC. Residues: CASSFREFYYEQYF.

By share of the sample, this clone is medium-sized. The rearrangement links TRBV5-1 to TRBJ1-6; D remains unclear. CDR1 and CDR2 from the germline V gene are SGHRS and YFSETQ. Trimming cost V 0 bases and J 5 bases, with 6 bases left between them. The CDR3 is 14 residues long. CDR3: CASSLGQNNSPLHF. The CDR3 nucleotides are TGCGCCAGCAGCTTGGGGCAGAATAATTCACCCCTCCACTTT.

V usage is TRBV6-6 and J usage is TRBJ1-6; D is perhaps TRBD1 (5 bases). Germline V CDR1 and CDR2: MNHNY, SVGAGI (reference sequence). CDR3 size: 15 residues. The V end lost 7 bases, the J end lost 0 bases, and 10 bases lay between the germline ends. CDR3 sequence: CASTSTASYNSPLHF. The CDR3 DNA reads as TGTGCCAGCACCTCGACAGCCTCCTATAATTCACCCCTCCACTTT.

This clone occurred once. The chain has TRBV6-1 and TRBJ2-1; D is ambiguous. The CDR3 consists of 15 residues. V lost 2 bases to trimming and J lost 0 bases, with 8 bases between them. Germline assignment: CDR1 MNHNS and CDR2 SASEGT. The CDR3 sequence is CASSEWVSSYNEQFF. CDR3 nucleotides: TGTGCCAGCAGTGAATGGGTTAGCTCCTACAATGAGCAGTTCTTC.

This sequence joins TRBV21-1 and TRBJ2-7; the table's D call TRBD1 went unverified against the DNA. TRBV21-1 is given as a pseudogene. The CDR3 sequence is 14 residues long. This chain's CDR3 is CASSKVQGEEEQYF. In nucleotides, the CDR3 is TGTGCCAGCAGCAAAGTACAGGGAGAGGAAGAGCAGTACTTC.

The CDR3 spells CASSQDRNQETQYF. The CDR3 region has the DNA TGTGCCAGCAGCCAGGACAGAAATCAAGAGACCCAGTACTTC. This sequence joins TRBV11-3 and TRBJ2-5, with D possibly matching TRBD1 (6 bases). The germline gives CDR1 SGHNT, CDR2 YENEEA. The CDR3 length is 14 residues. V gave up 5 bases and J gave up 2 bases, with 12 bases separating them.

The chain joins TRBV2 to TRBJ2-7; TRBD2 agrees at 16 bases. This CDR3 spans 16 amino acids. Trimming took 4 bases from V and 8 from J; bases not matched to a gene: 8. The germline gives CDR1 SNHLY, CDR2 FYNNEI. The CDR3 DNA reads TGTGCCAGCAGTGTTCAGTCGGGACTAGCGGGGGGGAAGCAGTACTTC. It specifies CASSVQSGLAGGKQYF.

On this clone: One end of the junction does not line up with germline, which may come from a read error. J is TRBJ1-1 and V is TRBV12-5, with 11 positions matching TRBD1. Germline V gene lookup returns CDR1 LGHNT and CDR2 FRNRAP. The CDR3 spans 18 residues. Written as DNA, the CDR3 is TGTGCTAGTGGTTTGACGACCGGGACAGGGGGATTGAAAACTGAAGCTTTCTTT. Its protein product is CASGLTTGTGGLKTEAFF.

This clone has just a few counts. DNA for the CDR3: TGTGCCAGCAGCCGAAAAGGGAGCTCCTACGAGCAGTACTTC. It codes for CASSRKGSSYEQYF. The gene calls are TRBV5-6 and TRBJ2-7, with a weak D call TRBD2 (5 bases). CDR3 size: 14 residues. Germline-derived CDR1 and CDR2 are SGHDT and YYEEEE. Trimming left V 4 bases short and J 0 bases short, with 11 bases between.

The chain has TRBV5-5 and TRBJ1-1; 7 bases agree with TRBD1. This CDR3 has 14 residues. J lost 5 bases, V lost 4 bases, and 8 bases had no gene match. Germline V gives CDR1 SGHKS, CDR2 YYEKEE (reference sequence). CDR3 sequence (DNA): TGTGCCAGCAGCCCGGGACAGAGTGGGACTGAAGCTTTCTTT. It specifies CASSPGQSGTEAFF.

CDR3 DNA sequence: TGTGCCAGCAGCTTAGGTTGGGGACCTCAAGAGACCCAGTACTTC. This gives the protein CASSLGWGPQETQYF. V usage is TRBV11-2 and J usage is TRBJ2-5; D tentatively reads TRBD1 or TRBD2 (5 bases each). Per the germline V gene, CDR1 is SGHAT and CDR2 is FQNNGV. The CDR3 is 15 residues long. V was pared by 1 base and J by 2 bases, with 11 bases between.

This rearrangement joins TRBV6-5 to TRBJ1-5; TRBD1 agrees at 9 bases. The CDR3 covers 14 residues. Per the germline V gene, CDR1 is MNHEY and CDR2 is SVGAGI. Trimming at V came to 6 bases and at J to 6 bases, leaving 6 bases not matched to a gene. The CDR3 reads CASRHDRGSQPQHF. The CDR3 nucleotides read TGTGCCAGCAGGCATGACAGGGGGAGTCAGCCCCAGCATTTT.

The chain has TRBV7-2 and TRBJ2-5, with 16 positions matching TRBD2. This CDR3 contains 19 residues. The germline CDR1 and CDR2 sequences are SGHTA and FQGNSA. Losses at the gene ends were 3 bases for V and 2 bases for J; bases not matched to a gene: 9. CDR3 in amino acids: CASSLGLAGGPFGQETQYF. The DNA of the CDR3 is TGTGCCAGCAGCTTGGGACTAGCGGGGGGGCCTTTCGGGCAAGAGACCCAGTACTTC.

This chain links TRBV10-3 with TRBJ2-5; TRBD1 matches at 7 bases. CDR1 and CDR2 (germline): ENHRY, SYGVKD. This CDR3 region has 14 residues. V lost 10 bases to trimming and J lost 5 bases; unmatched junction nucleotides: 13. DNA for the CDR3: TGTGCCACGACCAACAGGGGACCCAAGGAGACCCAGTACTTC. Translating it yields CATTNRGPKETQYF.

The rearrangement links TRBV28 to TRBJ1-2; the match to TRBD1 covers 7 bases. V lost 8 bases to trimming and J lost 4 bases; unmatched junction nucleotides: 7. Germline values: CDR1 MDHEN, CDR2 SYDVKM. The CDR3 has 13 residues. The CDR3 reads CASEADRVYGYTF. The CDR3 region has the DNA TGTGCCAGCGAAGCAGACAGGGTCTATGGCTACACCTTC.

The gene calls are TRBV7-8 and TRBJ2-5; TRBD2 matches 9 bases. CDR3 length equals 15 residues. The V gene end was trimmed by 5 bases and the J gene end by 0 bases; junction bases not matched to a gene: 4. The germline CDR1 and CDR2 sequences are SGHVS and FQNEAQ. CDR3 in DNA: TGTGCCAGCAGCCATAGCGGGGGTCACCAAGAGACCCAGTACTTC. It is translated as CASSHSGGHQETQYF.

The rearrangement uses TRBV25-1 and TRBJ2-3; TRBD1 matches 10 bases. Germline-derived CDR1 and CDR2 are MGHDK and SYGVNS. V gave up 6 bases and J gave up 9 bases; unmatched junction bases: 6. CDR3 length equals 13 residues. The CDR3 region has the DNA TGTGCCAGCAGCAAGGACAGGGGGGGGACGCAGTATTTT. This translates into CASSKDRGGTQYF.

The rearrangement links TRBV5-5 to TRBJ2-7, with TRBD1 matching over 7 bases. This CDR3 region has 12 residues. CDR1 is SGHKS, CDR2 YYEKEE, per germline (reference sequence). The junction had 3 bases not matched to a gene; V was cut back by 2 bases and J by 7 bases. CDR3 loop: CASSFSRGEQYF. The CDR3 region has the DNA TGTGCCAGCAGCTTTTCCAGGGGGGAGCAGTACTTC. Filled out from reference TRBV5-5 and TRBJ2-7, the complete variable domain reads DAGVTQSPTHLIKTRGQQVTLRCSPISGHKSVSWYQQVLGQGPQFIFQYYEKEERGRGNFPDRFSARQFPNYSSELNVNALLLGDSALYLCASSFSRGEQYFGPGTRLTVT.

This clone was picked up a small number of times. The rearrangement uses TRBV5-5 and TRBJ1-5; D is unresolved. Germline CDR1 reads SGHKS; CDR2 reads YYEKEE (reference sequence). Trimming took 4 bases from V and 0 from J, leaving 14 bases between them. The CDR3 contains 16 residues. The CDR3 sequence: CASSASWAYSNQPQHF. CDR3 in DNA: TGTGCCAGCAGCGCCTCCTGGGCTTATAGCAATCAGCCCCAGCATTTT. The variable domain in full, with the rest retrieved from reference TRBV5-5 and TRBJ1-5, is DAGVTQSPTHLIKTRGQQVTLRCSPISGHKSVSWYQQVLGQGPQFIFQYYEKEERGRGNFPDRFSARQFPNYSSELNVNALLLGDSALYLCASSASWAYSNQPQHFGDGTRLSIL.